A single sample gave rise to the 16 T cell receptor beta chains below, sequenced in a study of T-cell memory formation after mild COVID-19. TCRdb ran MiXCR on the 5' RACE reads and lists one entry per CDR3 protein. The sample includes approximately 500,000 distinct CDR3 sequences, 20% to 25% of them seen just once. Sequences were obtained from PBMCs or a T cell subset sorted from them (not recorded which). All receptors derive from an adult woman who had mild COVID-19 (a few samples of this study predate the infection). Cell type and time point are not known.

This clonotype was counted once. This sequence joins TRBV12-3 or TRBV12-4 and TRBJ2-2, with TRBD2 as a possible D gene (5 bases). The V and J ends lost 7 bases and 2 bases respectively, with 17 bases between them. The CDR3 is 16 residues long. CDR3 nucleotides: TGTGCCAGCAACGAGCTAGCTGGATATAACACCGGGGAGCTGTTTTTT. Its translation: CASNELAGYNTGELFF.

The chain employs TRBV15 and TRBJ2-2, with 7 bases identical to TRBD2. The CDR3 length is 17 residues. Germline V CDR1 and CDR2: LNHNV, YYDKDF (reference sequence). Trimming took 0 bases from V and 5 from J; bases not matched to a gene: 9. The CDR3 sequence is CATSRDKGLVTTGELFF. CDR3 sequence (DNA): TGTGCCACCAGCAGAGATAAAGGACTAGTTACGACCGGGGAGCTGTTTTTT.

This clonotype was recorded a few times. This chain connects TRBV6-5 to TRBJ2-1; the D gene is possibly TRBD1 (6 bases). Germline V gives CDR1 MNHEY, CDR2 SVGAGI. Trimming took off 0 bases at V and 0 bases at J, with 12 bases between the two ends. The CDR3 consists of 17 residues. CDR3 sequence reads: CASSYSTGWSSYNEQFF. CDR3 nucleotides: TGTGCCAGCAGTTACTCGACAGGCTGGAGCTCCTACAATGAGCAGTTCTTC.

This clonotype was detected a few times. The V and J genes are TRBV25-1 and TRBJ1-1; D remains ambiguous. The germline V and J ends were trimmed by 5 bases and 1 base, with 11 bases remaining between them. Germline loops: CDR1 MGHDK, CDR2 SYGVNS. The length of the CDR3 is 14 residues. CDR3 nucleotide sequence: TGTGCCAGCAGTCCCGGAACGTGGAACACTGAAGCTTTCTTT. Its protein is CASSPGTWNTEAFF.

V and J are TRBV12-3 or TRBV12-4 and TRBJ2-1; 8 positions match TRBD2. The CDR3 is 13 residues long. Trimming at V came to 4 bases and at J to 12 bases, leaving 8 bases not matched to a gene. CDR3 residues: CASSSTSGRSQFF. In nucleotides, the CDR3 is TGTGCCAGCAGTTCCACTAGCGGCCGTTCGCAGTTCTTC.

The chain carries TRBV19 and TRBJ2-1; D could derive from TRBD1 or TRBD2 (5 bases each). Germline V CDR1 and CDR2: LNHDA, SQIVND (reference sequence). Trimming removed 6 bases from V and 1 base from J, with 16 bases in between. CDR3 size: 16 residues. This CDR3 is CASSPLVGASYNEQFF. As DNA, the CDR3 is TGTGCCAGTAGCCCTCTGGTCGGGGCGTCCTACAATGAGCAGTTCTTC.

In its sample, this clonotype was seen a few times. This chain links TRBV29-1 with TRBJ2-3, with 10 bases matching TRBD1. Germline V gene lookup returns CDR1 SQVTM and CDR2 ANQGSEA. The CDR3 consists of 14 residues. V trimming: 4 bases; J trimming: 2 bases; junction bases outside the gene matches: 3. For the CDR3, the DNA is TGCAGCGTTGTAGGGACAGGGGACACAGATACGCAGTATTTT. It is translated as CSVVGTGDTDTQYF.

In its sample, this clonotype was seen a few times. The chain links TRBV24-1 to TRBJ1-4, with a possible D match to TRBD1 (5 bases). V lost 9 bases and J 8 bases, leaving 27 bases between the germline ends. Germline V gene lookup returns CDR1 KGHDR and CDR2 SFDVKD. This CDR3 region has 17 residues. The CDR3 region has the DNA TGTGCCACCCTACAGGTCCCCAGGCCACCCGTACGGGAAAAACTGTTTTTT. It encodes CATLQVPRPPVREKLFF.

The J gene is TRBJ2-3, the V gene TRBV7-6; 7 bases align to TRBD2. This CDR3 is 14 amino acids long. CDR1 is SGHVS and CDR2 is FNYEAQ in the germline V gene. V gave up 8 bases and J gave up 5 bases; unmatched junction bases: 10. CDR3 nucleotides: TGTGCCAGCTCCACGTCAGGGAGGGGAGATACGCAGTATTTT. Translating it yields CASSTSGRGDTQYF.

This clonotype was detected a few times. This chain uses TRBV24-1 with TRBJ2-7, with a weak D call TRBD1 (6 bases). The germline V gene has CDR1 KGHDR and CDR2 SFDVKD. Trimming stripped 3 bases from V and 0 bases from J, with 8 bases between. This CDR3 comprises 14 residues. CDR3 sequence (DNA): TGTGCCACCAGTGATGGGGGCCACTCCTACGAGCAGTACTTC. It codes for CATSDGGHSYEQYF.

V gene TRBV21-1 combines with J gene TRBJ1-2. TRBV21-1 is noted as a pseudogene. This CDR3 has 9 amino acids. CDR3: CATTYGYTF. The CDR3 region has the DNA TGTGCCACCACCTATGGCTACACCTTC.

This clonotype was recorded a few times. This chain links TRBV5-1 with TRBJ1-1, with D unresolved. Germline V lookup: CDR1 SGHRS, CDR2 YFSETQ. Trimming pared 2 bases from V and 3 bases from J, leaving 14 bases between. The CDR3 is 15 residues long. As DNA, the CDR3 is TGCGCCAGCAGCTTAAGGATTGTTGGTGACACTGAAGCTTTCTTT. It codes for CASSLRIVGDTEAFF. Complete variable domain (other parts from reference TRBV5-1 and TRBJ1-1): KAGVTQTPRYLIKTRGQQVTLSCSPISGHRSVSWYQQTPGQGLQFLFEYFSETQRNKGNFPGRFSGRQFSNSRSEMNVSTLELGDSALYLCASSLRIVGDTEAFFGQGTRLTVV.

In regard to this clonotype: The junction departs from germline at one end; a sequencing error may be responsible. The chain uses TRBV7-9 and TRBJ1-1, with D hard to call. Per germline, CDR1 SEHNR and CDR2 FQNEAQ (reference sequence). The CDR3 totals 16 residues. The CDR3 coding sequence is TGTGCCAGCACAATCCGAGGGCAGAACATGAACACTGAAGATTTCTTT. It encodes CASTIRGQNMNTEDFF.

This clonotype was detected a few times. This chain links TRBV2 with TRBJ2-4; D is uncertain. V lost 7 bases to trimming and J lost 6 bases, with 13 bases between them. This CDR3 region has 13 residues. Per the germline V gene, CDR1 is SNHLY and CDR2 is FYNNEI. CDR3 protein: CASTPTLGNIQYF. The CDR3 DNA sequence: TGTGCCAGCACCCCGACCTTGGGAAACATTCAGTACTTC.

This clonotype was observed a few times. This chain connects TRBV6-5 to TRBJ2-3; possible D gene TRBD2, 6 bases. Looked up from germline, CDR1 is MNHEY and CDR2 is SVGAGI. The CDR3 is 15 amino acids. Trimming pared 6 bases from V and 1 base from J, leaving 14 bases between. CDR3 region: CASRKEGFGTDTQYF. CDR3 DNA: TGTGCCAGCAGAAAGGAGGGGTTCGGCACAGATACGCAGTATTTT.

This clonotype was counted ten times or more. The rearrangement links TRBV5-1 to TRBJ2-2, with 10 bases aligning to TRBD2. Trimming at V came to 4 bases and at J to 7 bases, leaving 16 bases not matched to a gene. This CDR3 contains 18 residues. Germline CDR1 and CDR2: SGHRS and YFSETQ. The CDR3 DNA is TGCGCCAGCAGCCTACTCCCCGGAGCGGGGGGGCCGATCGGGGAGCTGTTTTTT. This gives the protein CASSLLPGAGGPIGELFF.